The rows below give T cell receptor beta chains drawn from one sample of a study of Graves' ophthalmopathy and Graves' hyperthyroidism. TCRdb redid the calling of the multiplex PCR reads with MiXCR, one entry per CDR3 protein. The sample holds 580,000 or so distinct CDR3 sequences; about 35% are singletons and the top ten take around 4.6%. Sequenced input: peripheral blood or thyroid tissue (not recorded which). Receptor source: an adult man with Graves' hyperthyroidism. Both conserved end residues are part of each CDR3.

V gene	J gene	CDR3 protein
TRBV29-1	TRBJ2-5	CSVATGQETQYF
TRBV10-1	TRBJ2-7	CASSDPRSGGSPGYEQYF
TRBV12-3/TRBV12-4	TRBJ1-5	CASSLTGTGNQPQHF
TRBV29-1	TRBJ2-7	CSEGTSGRLLEQYF
TRBV6-6	TRBJ1-1	CASNQGRNTEAFF
TRBV5-5	TRBJ1-1	CASSNRENTEAFF
TRBV2	TRBJ2-5	CASSIAYQETQYF
TRBV29-1	TRBJ2-7	CSVGQGVRSYEQYF
TRBV7-9	TRBJ2-5	CASGGNEQGSSRTETQYF
TRBV5-6	TRBJ1-4	CASSLYNPATNEKLFF
TRBV29-1	.	CSGQLAGASEQFF
TRBV12-3/TRBV12-4	TRBJ2-7	CASSTGQGAREQYF
TRBV6-5	TRBJ1-6	CASRNTGMGSPLHF
TRBV25-1	TRBJ1-2	CASSEDTNYGYTF
TRBV20-1	TRBJ1-5	CSAGQGSQPQHF
TRBV12-3/TRBV12-4	TRBJ1-1	CASSATGVGTEAFF
TRBV15	TRBJ1-4	CATSSRDDHEKLFF
TRBV10-3	.	CATTGRGRNEQFF
TRBV13	TRBJ2-7	CASSEIGYEQYF
TRBV3-1	TRBJ1-2	CASSQDPGGYGYTF